Following are 9 T cell receptor beta chains from one sample sequenced in a study of T cells after yellow fever vaccination. MiXCR was run by TCRdb on the 5' RACE reads, yielding one entry per CDR3 protein. The table records 300,000 to 350,000 distinct CDR3 sequences, about 8.3% of them present only once. The material was PBMCs, obtained roughly seven weeks after the first yellow fever vaccination. These receptors were collected from a man younger than 30 who received the YFV17D yellow fever vaccine.

The chain combines TRBV30 with TRBJ1-2; tentatively, D is TRBD1 (5 bases). From germline, CDR1 is GTSNPN and CDR2 SVGIG (reference sequence). CDR3 length equals 13 residues. The V end was cut by 0 bases, the J end by 5 bases, with 10 bases between. The CDR3 bases are TGTGCCTGGAGTGTACAGGCTGATTATGGCTACACCTTC. Amino acid sequence: CAWSVQADYGYTF.

The gene calls are TRBV27 and TRBJ2-5, with 10 bases fitting TRBD2. This CDR3 has 18 amino acids. Germline V gene lookup returns CDR1 MNHEY and CDR2 SMNVEV (reference sequence). The V segment lost 3 bases and the J segment 0 bases; nucleotides outside the gene matches: 10. DNA for the CDR3: TGTGCCAGCAGTTTCCTATCTAGCGGGGGCCCTAACCAAGAGACCCAGTACTTC. This gives the protein CASSFLSSGGPNQETQYF.

This clonotype was observed a few times. The V gene is TRBV5-5, the J gene TRBJ2-7, with D possibly called TRBD1 or TRBD2 (6 bases each). Germline-derived CDR1 and CDR2 are SGHKS and YYEKEE (reference sequence). Trimming cost V 4 bases and J 5 bases, with 13 bases left between them. The CDR3 consists of 13 residues. The CDR3 DNA sequence: TGTGCCAGCAGCCAAGGGGGGCTTGACGAGCAGTACTTC. It is translated as CASSQGGLDEQYF.

The chain recombines TRBV23-1 with TRBJ2-7; 8 nucleotides match TRBD2. Being an ORF, TRBV23-1 has a function that is uncertain. The CDR3 totals 15 residues. J gave up 4 bases and V 9 bases, and 14 bases lay outside the gene matches. This CDR3 is CARTTRTSHIYEQYF. The DNA of the CDR3 is TGCGCCAGAACAACCAGGACTAGCCACATATACGAGCAGTACTTC.

The chain links TRBV7-8 to TRBJ2-7, with 7 bases matching TRBD1. J was trimmed by 5 bases and V by 5 bases; bases with no gene match: 6. The germline V gene encodes CDR1 SGHVS and CDR2 FQNEAQ. The CDR3 is 13 amino acids. CDR3 nucleotides: TGTGCCAGCAGCCTAGACAGGGTTAACGAGCAGTACGTC. Encoded protein: CASSLDRVNEQYV.

The V gene is TRBV4-3, the J gene TRBJ1-1, with unresolved D. The V gene lost 0 bases and the J gene lost 4 bases, with 18 bases spanning the gap. The CDR3 is 17 amino acids. The germline gives CDR1 LGHNA, CDR2 YSLEER. As DNA, the CDR3 is TGCGCCAGCAGCCAAGATCGGCTGACCCTAAGGATCACTGAAGCTTTCTTT. Protein: CASSQDRLTLRITEAFF.

The sample holds many counts of this clonotype. The CDR3 sequence is CASSTDTRYNEQFF. The CDR3 DNA reads TGTGCCAGCAGCACCGATACTAGGTACAATGAGCAGTTCTTC. This chain uses TRBV3-1 with TRBJ2-1; D possibly corresponds to TRBD2 (5 bases). Germline-derived CDR1 and CDR2 are LGHDT and YNNKEL (reference sequence). This CDR3 has 14 residues. V gave up 5 bases and J gave up 4 bases, with 12 bases separating them.

This clonotype was detected a few times. The J gene is TRBJ2-1, the V gene TRBV20-1; 7 bases are a match to TRBD2. The CDR3 has 14 amino acids. The trim removed 6 bases at V and 1 base at J, leaving 6 bases unmatched. Germline V CDR1 and CDR2: DFQATT, SNEGSKA (reference sequence). CDR3 loop: CSASSGGSYNEQFF. In DNA, the CDR3 is TGCAGTGCATCTAGCGGAGGGTCCTACAATGAGCAGTTCTTC.

This clonotype was seen a handful of times. The chain combines TRBV20-1 with TRBJ2-5; D ambiguous. Germline CDR1 DFQATT, CDR2 SNEGSKA (reference sequence). The CDR3 is 18 amino acids. Trimming removed 0 bases at V and 5 bases at J, with 25 bases between. The CDR3 reads CSARDLLGAADRGETQYF. The CDR3 nucleotides are TGCAGTGCTAGAGACCTTCTTGGTGCAGCCGACCGTGGGGAGACCCAGTACTTC.